The 8 T cell receptor beta chains reported below all come from one sample, sequenced in a study of blood T cells in healthy people across ages. It was with a sample-barcoded 5' primer and a J-beta primer mix that a second PCR of roughly 6 to 12 cycles was run. MiXCR, run by TCRdb on the 5' RACE reads, gives a single entry per CDR3 protein. The sample lists 2 million or so distinct CDR3 sequences; 49% were seen once. What was sequenced was blood. Receptors originate from a woman in her thirties or forties in good health.

This clonotype has a handful of counts. The chain couples TRBV12-3 or TRBV12-4 to TRBJ2-5; D is perhaps TRBD1 (6 bases). This CDR3 has 15 residues. Trimming left V 3 bases short and J 5 bases short, with 16 bases between. CDR3 loop: CASSFFTQGSETQYF. CDR3 nucleotides: TGTGCCAGCAGTTTCTTCACCCAGGGGAGTGAGACCCAGTACTTC.

The chain employs TRBV9 and TRBJ2-2, with D uncertain. The V gene's germline CDR1 is SGDLS and CDR2 YYNGEE. V was shortened by 6 bases and J by 6 bases, with 12 bases between the two germline ends. This CDR3 is built from 13 residues. For the CDR3, the DNA is TGTGCCAGCACCACTACCCCGCCCGGGGAGCTGTTTTTT. Residues: CASTTTPPGELFF.

The J gene is TRBJ1-5, the V gene TRBV12-3 or TRBV12-4; a weak D match, TRBD1 (6 bases). The V and J ends lost 7 bases and 4 bases respectively, with 14 bases between them. The CDR3 consists of 14 residues. The CDR3 sequence is CASTLGHLNQPQHF. For the CDR3, the DNA is TGTGCCAGCACCCTGGGACACCTAAATCAGCCCCAGCATTTT.

The J gene is TRBJ2-4, the V gene TRBV29-1; the D call may be TRBD1 or TRBD2 (6 bases each). CDR1 and CDR2 (germline): SQVTM, ANQGSEA. CDR3 length: 13 amino acids. V was cut by 4 bases and J by 9 bases, with 16 bases left in between. The CDR3 DNA reads TGCAGCGTTGGGACGGGGGCACCGAGCATTCAGTACTTC. The encoded protein is CSVGTGAPSIQYF.

This clonotype was observed once. The chain employs TRBV27 and TRBJ2-7; D possibly corresponds to TRBD2 (7 bases). In germline, CDR1 is MNHEY, CDR2 SMNVEV (reference sequence). The CDR3 contains 17 residues. The V gene lost 2 bases and the J gene lost 0 bases, with 17 bases spanning the gap. This CDR3 is CASSLLPPGGSSYEQYF. In DNA, the CDR3 is TGTGCCAGCAGTTTACTTCCCCCGGGGGGCTCCTCCTACGAGCAGTACTTC.

CDR3 residues: CASSSSSAGVQETQYF. CDR3 DNA: TGTGCCAGCAGCTCATCCTCCGCGGGGGTCCAAGAGACCCAGTACTTC. This chain connects TRBV7-8 to TRBJ2-5, with 7 positions matching TRBD2. This CDR3 contains 16 residues. Looked up from germline, CDR1 is SGHVS and CDR2 is FQNEAQ. V shed 4 bases, J shed 1 base, and the junction held 9 bases outside the gene matches.

The chain couples TRBV7-2 to TRBJ2-7; 7 positions match TRBD1. This CDR3 has 15 amino acids. Germline V gives CDR1 SGHTA, CDR2 FQGNSA. The trim removed 6 bases at V and 4 bases at J, leaving 12 bases unmatched. In nucleotides, the CDR3 is TGTGCCAGCAGGTCATGGGGGACAGAAGCTTACGAGCAGTACTTC. Translating gives CASRSWGTEAYEQYF.

This CDR3 reads CASSRDRGHQPQHF. In nucleotides, the CDR3 is TGTGCCAGCAGCCGGGACAGGGGGCACCAGCCCCAGCATTTT. The chain employs TRBV6-5 and TRBJ1-5; 12 nucleotides align to TRBD1. Germline values: CDR1 MNHEY, CDR2 SVGAGI. With 6 bases clipped from V and 7 bases from J, the junction kept 4 bases outside the gene matches. The CDR3 is 14 amino acids.